This paragraph reports one T cell receptor (beta chain). Its antigen is as yet unknown. Viral peptide pool expansion of antigen-specific CD4+ T cells preceded sequencing in the ViraFEST assay. Culturing for around eleven days preceded CD4+ T cell isolation. Either the BNT162b2 or mRNA-1273 vaccine was given to participants in two doses. On both days 3 and 7, half of the culture medium was replaced with IL-2 medium. This record comes from a study of vaccination effects on CD4 cells after COVID-19. Across the study: The post-vaccine samples were taken, at the median, 72 days after the second dose. Study findings and constraints: Whether induced by infection or by vaccine, clones showed marked clonal contraction late after vaccination.

The CDR3 has 13 amino acids. Trimming took off 10 bases at V and 2 bases at J, with 12 bases between the two ends. Here immunoSEQ multiplex PCR was the method, and the copy in TCRdb shows in-frame clones only, minus some. The sample lists 25,000 to 30,000 clones; approximately 71% were seen once. The material sequenced was CD4+ T cells from PBMCs cultured with HCoV-NL63 spike peptides, taken after COVID-19 vaccination. The rearrangement uses TRBV12-3 or TRBV12-4 and TRBJ1-3, with TRBD1 as a possible D gene (5 bases). The sequence was obtained from a human donor who received a COVID-19 vaccine. In DNA form, the CDR3 reads TGTGCCACGACAACGGGGCCTGGAAACACCATATATTTT. It is translated as CATTTGPGNTIYF.